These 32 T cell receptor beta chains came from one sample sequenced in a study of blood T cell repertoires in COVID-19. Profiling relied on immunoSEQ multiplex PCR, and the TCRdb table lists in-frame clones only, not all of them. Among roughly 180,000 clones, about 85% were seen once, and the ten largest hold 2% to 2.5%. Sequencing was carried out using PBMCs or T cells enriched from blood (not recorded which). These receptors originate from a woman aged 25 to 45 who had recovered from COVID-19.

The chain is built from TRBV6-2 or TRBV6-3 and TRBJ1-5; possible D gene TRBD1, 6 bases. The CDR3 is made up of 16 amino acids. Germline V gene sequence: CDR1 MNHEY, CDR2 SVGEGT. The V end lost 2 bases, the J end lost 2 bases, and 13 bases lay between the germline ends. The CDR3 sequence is CASSYPRGSGNQPQHF. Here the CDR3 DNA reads TGTGCCAGCAGTTACCCTAGGGGGAGTGGCAATCAGCCCCAGCATTTT.

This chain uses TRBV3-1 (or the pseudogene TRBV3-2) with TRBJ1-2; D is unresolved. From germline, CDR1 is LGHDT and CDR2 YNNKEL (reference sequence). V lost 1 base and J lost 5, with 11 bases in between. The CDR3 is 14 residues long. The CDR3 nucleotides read TGTGCCAGCAGCCAAGCGGCAGGCCGTTATGGCTACACCTTC. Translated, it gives CASSQAAGRYGYTF.

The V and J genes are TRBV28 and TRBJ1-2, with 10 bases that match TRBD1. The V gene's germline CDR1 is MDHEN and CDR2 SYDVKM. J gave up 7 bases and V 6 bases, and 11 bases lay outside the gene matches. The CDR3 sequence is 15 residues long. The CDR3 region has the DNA TGTGCCAGCAGCAGCCGGACAGGGGGTCGAATTGGCTACACCTTC. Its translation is CASSSRTGGRIGYTF.

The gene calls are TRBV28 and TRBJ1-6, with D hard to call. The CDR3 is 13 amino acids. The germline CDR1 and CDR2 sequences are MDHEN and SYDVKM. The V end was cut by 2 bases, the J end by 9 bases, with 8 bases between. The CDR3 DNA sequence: TGTGCCAGCAGTTTAGAGGGCGTTTCACCCCTCCACTTT. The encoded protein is CASSLEGVSPLHF.

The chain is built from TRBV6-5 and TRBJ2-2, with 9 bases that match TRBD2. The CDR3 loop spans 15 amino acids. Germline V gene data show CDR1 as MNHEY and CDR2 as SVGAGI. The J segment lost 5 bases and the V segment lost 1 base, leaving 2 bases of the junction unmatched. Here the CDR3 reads CASSYLRGGTGELFF. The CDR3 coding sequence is TGTGCCAGCAGTTACTTGCGGGGGGGGACCGGGGAGCTGTTTTTT.

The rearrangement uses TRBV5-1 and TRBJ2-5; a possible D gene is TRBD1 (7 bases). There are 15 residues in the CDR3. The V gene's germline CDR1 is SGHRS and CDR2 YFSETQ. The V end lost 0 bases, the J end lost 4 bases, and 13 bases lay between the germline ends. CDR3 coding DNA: TGCGCCAGCAGCTTGGTGGGGCAGGGGGGAGAGACCCAGTACTTC. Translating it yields CASSLVGQGGETQYF.

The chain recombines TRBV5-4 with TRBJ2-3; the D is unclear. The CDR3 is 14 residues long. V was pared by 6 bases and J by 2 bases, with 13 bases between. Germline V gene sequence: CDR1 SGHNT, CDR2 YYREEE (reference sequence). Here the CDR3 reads CASTGGISTDTQYF. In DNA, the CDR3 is TGTGCCAGCACCGGCGGCATATCCACAGATACGCAGTATTTT.

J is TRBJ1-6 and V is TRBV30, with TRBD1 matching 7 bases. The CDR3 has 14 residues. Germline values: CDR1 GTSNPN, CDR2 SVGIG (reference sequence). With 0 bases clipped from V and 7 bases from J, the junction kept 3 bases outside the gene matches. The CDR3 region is CAWSVGDRNSPLHF. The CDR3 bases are TGTGCCTGGAGTGTAGGGGACAGAAATTCACCCCTCCACTTT. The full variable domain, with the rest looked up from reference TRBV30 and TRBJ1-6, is SQTIHQWPATLVQPVGSPLSLECTVEGTSNPNLYWYRQAAGRGLQLLFYSVGIGQISSEVPQNLSASRPQDRQFILSSKKLLLSDSGFYLCAWSVGDRNSPLHFGNGTRLTVT.

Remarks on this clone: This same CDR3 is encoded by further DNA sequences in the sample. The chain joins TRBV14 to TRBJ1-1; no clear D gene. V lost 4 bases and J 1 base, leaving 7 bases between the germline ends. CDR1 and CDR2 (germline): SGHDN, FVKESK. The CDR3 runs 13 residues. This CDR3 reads CASSRQANTEAFF. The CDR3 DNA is TGTGCCAGCAGCCGACAAGCGAACACTGAAGCTTTCTTT.

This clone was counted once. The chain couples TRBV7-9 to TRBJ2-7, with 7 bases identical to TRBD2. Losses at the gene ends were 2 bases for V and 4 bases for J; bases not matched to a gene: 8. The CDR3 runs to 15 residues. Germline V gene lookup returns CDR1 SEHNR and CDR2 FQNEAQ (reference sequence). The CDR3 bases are TGTGCCAGCAGCTTAAAGGCGGGAGAGTTATACGAGCAGTACTTC. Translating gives CASSLKAGELYEQYF.

CDR3 nucleotides: TGTGCCACCAGCAGAGGATGGCGGGAGAGGGGCGATGAGCAGTTCTTC. Translated: CATSRGWRERGDEQFF. The chain has TRBV15 and TRBJ2-1; 7 nucleotides match TRBD2. Trimming removed 1 base from V and 8 bases from J; junction bases left unmatched: 11. Germline CDR1 reads LNHNV; CDR2 reads YYDKDF (reference sequence). The CDR3 consists of 16 residues.

The CDR3 here is CASSLAFDRPGGYTF. The CDR3 nucleotides read TGTGCCAGCAGCTTAGCCTTCGACAGGCCCGGTGGCTACACCTTC. This chain joins TRBV11-2 and TRBJ1-2; weak D call: TRBD1 (6 bases). This CDR3 spans 15 amino acids. V lost 1 base, J lost 7 bases, and 16 bases lay in between. CDR1 is SGHAT and CDR2 is FQNNGV in the germline V gene.

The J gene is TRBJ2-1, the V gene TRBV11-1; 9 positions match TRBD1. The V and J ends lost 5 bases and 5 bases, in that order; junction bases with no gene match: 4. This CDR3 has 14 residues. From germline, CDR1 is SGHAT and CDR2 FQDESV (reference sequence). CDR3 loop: CASSGQGNHNEQFF. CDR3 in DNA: TGTGCCAGCAGCGGACAGGGGAACCACAATGAGCAGTTCTTC.

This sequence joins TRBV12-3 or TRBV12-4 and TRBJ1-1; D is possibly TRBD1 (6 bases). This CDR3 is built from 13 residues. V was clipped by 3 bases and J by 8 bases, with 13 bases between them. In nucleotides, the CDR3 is TGTGCCAGCAGTTTTGGGGGCTTGGCAGAAGCTTTCTTT. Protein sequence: CASSFGGLAEAFF.

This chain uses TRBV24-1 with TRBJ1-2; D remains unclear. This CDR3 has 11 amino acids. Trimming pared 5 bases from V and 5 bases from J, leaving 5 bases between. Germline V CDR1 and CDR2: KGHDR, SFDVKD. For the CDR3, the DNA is TGTGCCACCAGTGCGAGTTATGGCTACACCTTC. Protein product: CATSASYGYTF.

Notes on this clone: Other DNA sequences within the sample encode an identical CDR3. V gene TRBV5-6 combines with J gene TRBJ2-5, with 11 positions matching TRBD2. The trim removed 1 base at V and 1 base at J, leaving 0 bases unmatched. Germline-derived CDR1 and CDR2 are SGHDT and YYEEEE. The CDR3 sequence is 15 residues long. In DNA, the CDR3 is TGTGCCAGCAGCTTGCTAGCGGGGGGCCAAGAGACCCAGTACTTC. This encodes CASSLLAGGQETQYF.

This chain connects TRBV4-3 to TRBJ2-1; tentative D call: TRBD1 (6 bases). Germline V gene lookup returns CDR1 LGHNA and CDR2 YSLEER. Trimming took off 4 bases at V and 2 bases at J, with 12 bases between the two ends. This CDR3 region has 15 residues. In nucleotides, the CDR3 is TGCGCCAGCAGCCCTTTTTCAGGGGCCTACAATGAGCAGTTCTTC. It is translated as CASSPFSGAYNEQFF.

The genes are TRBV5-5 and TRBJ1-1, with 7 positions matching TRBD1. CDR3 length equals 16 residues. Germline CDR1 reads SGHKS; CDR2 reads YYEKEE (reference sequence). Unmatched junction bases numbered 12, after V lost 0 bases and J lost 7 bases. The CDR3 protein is CASSLELFDRAGEAFF. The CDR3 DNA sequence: TGTGCCAGCAGCTTGGAATTGTTTGACAGGGCCGGTGAAGCTTTCTTT.

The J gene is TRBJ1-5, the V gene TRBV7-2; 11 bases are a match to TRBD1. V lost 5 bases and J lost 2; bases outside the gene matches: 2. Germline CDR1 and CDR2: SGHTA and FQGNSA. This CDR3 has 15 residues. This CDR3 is CASSQGQGGNQPQHF. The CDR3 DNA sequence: TGTGCCAGCAGCCAGGGACAGGGGGGCAATCAGCCCCAGCATTTT.

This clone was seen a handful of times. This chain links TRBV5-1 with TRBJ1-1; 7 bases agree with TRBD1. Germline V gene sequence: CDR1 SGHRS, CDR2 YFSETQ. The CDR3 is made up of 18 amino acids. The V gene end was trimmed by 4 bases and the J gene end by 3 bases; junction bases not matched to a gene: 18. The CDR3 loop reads CASSPGDRSRVGDTEAFF. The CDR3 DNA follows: TGCGCCAGCAGCCCGGGGGACAGATCCAGGGTCGGGGACACTGAAGCTTTCTTT.

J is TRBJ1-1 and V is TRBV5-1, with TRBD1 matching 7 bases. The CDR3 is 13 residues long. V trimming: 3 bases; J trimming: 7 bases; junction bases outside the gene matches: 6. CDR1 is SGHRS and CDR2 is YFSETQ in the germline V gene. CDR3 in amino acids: CASSSYRGDEAFF. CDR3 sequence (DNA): TGCGCCAGCAGCTCTTACAGGGGTGATGAAGCTTTCTTT. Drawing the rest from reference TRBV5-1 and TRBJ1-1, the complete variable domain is KAGVTQTPRYLIKTRGQQVTLSCSPISGHRSVSWYQQTPGQGLQFLFEYFSETQRNKGNFPGRFSGRQFSNSRSEMNVSTLELGDSALYLCASSSYRGDEAFFGQGTRLTVV.

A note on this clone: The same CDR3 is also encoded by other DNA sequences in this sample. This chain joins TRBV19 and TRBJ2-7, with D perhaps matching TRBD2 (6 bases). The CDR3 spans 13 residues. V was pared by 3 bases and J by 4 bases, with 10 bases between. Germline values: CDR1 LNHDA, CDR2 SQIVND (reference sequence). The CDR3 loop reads CASSIGGAYEQYF. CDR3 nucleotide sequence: TGTGCCAGTAGTATCGGAGGGGCTTACGAGCAGTACTTC.

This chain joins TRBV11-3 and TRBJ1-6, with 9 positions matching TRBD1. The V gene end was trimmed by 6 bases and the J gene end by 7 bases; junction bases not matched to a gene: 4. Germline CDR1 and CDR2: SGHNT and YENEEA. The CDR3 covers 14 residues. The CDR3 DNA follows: TGTGCCAGCAGTCGGACAGGGGAAAATTCACCCCTCCACTTT. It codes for CASSRTGENSPLHF.

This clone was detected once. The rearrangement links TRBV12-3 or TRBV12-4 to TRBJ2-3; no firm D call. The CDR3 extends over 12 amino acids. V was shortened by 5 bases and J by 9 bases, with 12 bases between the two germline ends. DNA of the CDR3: TGTGCCAGCAGTACTTTGAGTCGGACGCAGTATTTT. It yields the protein CASSTLSRTQYF.

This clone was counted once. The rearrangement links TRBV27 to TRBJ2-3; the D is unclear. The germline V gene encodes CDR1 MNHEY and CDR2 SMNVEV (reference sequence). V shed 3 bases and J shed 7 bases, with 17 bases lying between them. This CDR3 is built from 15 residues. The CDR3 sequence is CASSLTRTTRNTQYF. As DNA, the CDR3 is TGTGCCAGCAGTTTGACCCGTACTACTCGAAATACGCAGTATTTT.

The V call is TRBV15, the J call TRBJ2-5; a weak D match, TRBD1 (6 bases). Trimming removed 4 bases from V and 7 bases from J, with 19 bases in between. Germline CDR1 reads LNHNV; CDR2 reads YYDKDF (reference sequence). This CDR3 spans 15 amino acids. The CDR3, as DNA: TGTGCCACCAGCACCAATGCAGGGGAGCTAGGGACCCAGTACTTC. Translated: CATSTNAGELGTQYF.

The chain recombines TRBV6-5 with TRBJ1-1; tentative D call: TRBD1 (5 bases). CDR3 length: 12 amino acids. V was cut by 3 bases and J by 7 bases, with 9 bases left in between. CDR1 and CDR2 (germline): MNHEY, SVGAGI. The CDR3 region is CASSYWGGEAFF. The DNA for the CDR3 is TGTGCCAGCAGTTATTGGGGCGGTGAAGCTTTCTTT.

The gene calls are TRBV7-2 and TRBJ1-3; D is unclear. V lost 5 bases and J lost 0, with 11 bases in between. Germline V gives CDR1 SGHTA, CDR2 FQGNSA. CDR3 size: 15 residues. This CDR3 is CASSIGLNSGNTIYF. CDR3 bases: TGTGCCAGCAGCATCGGACTGAACTCTGGAAACACCATATATTTT. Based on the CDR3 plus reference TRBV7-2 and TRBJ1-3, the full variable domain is GAGVSQSPSNKVTEKGKDVELRCDPISGHTALYWYRQSLGQGLEFLIYFQGNSAPDKSGLPSDRFSAERTGGSVSTLTIQRTQQEDSAVYLCASSIGLNSGNTIYFGEGSWLTVV.

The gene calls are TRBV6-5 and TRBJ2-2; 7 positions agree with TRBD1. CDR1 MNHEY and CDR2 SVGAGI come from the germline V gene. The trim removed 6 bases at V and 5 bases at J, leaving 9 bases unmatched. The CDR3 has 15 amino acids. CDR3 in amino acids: CASSSGTASTGELFF. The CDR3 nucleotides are TGTGCCAGCAGCTCCGGGACAGCGTCTACCGGGGAGCTGTTTTTT.

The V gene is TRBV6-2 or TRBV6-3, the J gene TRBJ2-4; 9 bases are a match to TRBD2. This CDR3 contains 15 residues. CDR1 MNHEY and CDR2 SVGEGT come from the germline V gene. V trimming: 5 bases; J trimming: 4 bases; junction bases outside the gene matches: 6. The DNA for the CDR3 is TGTGCCAGCAGTCGACTAGCGGTCGGTAAAAACATTCAGTACTTC. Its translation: CASSRLAVGKNIQYF.

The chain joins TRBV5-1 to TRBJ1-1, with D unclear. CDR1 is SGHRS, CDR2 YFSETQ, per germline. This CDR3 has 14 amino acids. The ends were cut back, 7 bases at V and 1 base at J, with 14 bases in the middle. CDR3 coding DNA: TGCGCCAGCGGGCTTGCTGCGGGGAACACTGAAGCTTTCTTT. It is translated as CASGLAAGNTEAFF.

CDR3: CASSSTLGYEQYF. Written as DNA, the CDR3 is TGTGCCAGCAGCTCCACTCTAGGCTACGAGCAGTACTTC. The chain joins TRBV7-3 to TRBJ2-7; D is ambiguous. V was shortened by 4 bases and J by 3 bases, with 10 bases between the two germline ends. Germline values: CDR1 SGHTA, CDR2 FQGTGA. The CDR3 is 13 residues long.